These T cell receptor beta chains were read from a single sample in a study of a mutant IDH1 vaccine in newly diagnosed glioma. Their antigens remain unidentified. Using immunoSEQ multiplex PCR, the repertoire was profiled, and TCRdb retains in-frame clones only, with some absent. The table records tens of thousands of clones, 80% to 90% of them present only once. The sequencing here drew on PBMCs, taken from a glioma patient whose treatment included an IDH1 peptide vaccine. The receptors were gathered from a man between 35 and 55 years old with glioma. CDR3s include the opening cysteine and the closing phenylalanine or tryptophan. A D gene is named only where the DNA matches it firmly. Clone size is given for some rows only: seen once, a few or many times, or a class if the clone is expanded.

D gene | J gene | V gene | clone size | CDR3 protein | CDR3 DNA
TRBD1 | TRBJ2-2 | TRBV5-4 | NA | CASSLARDRGNTGELFF | TGTGCCAGCAGCTTGGCCCGGGACAGGGGAAACACCGGGGAGCTGTTTTTT
TRBD1 | TRBJ1-2 | TRBV6-6 | NA | CASSLQGDYGYAF | TGTGCCAGCAGCCTTCAGGGGGACTATGGCTACGCCTTC
TRBD1 | TRBJ2-5 | TRBV4-1 | NA | CASSRLGGTGNQETQYF | TGCGCCAGCAGCCGATTAGGGGGGACAGGGAACCAAGAGACCCAGTACTTC
TRBD2 | TRBJ2-1 | TRBV10-3 | NA | CAITRRGLAGVSDEQFF | TGTGCCATCACCCGAAGGGGACTAGCGGGAGTTAGTGATGAGCAGTTCTTC
NA | TRBJ2-3 | TRBV4-3 | NA | CASSRGSQFSTDTQYF | TGCGCCAGCAGCCGAGGTTCACAGTTTAGCACAGATACGCAGTATTTT
NA | TRBJ2-1 | TRBV6-4 | NA | CASRGSYNEQFF | TGTGCCAGCAGGGGCTCCTACAATGAGCAGTTCTTC
NA | TRBJ2-7 | TRBV7-9 | few | CASSFGGFTQSSYEQYF | TGTGCCAGCAGCTTTGGGGGCTTTACGCAAAGCTCCTACGAGCAGTACTTC
TRBD2 | TRBJ2-1 | TRBV28 | NA | CASSFQLAGVNNNEQFF | TGTGCCAGCAGTTTCCAACTAGCGGGAGTTAATAACAATGAGCAGTTCTTC
NA | TRBJ2-1 | TRBV7-9 | NA | CASSLVVGGAHEQFF | TGTGCCAGCAGCTTAGTGGTTGGGGGAGCCCATGAGCAGTTCTTC
TRBD1 | TRBJ2-1 | TRBV7-9 | NA | CASSLASGTGGNEQFF | TGTGCCAGCAGCTTAGCGTCGGGGACAGGGGGCAATGAGCAGTTCTTC
TRBD2 | TRBJ2-1 | TRBV7-8 | NA | CASSLGVNLAVSYNEQFF | TGTGCCAGCAGCTTAGGAGTAAATCTAGCGGTCTCCTACAATGAGCAGTTCTTC
NA | TRBJ1-4 | TRBV19 | NA | CASSNGQSNEKLFF | TGTGCCAGTAGCAATGGACAGAGTAATGAAAAACTGTTTTTT
NA | TRBJ2-3 | TRBV10-2 | NA | CASSEVSIRGAQYF | TGCGCCAGCAGTGAAGTGTCAATCAGGGGAGCGCAGTATTTT
NA | TRBJ1-1 | TRBV9 | NA | CASSDGRTANTEAFF | TGTGCCAGCAGCGATGGGAGGACCGCGAACACTGAAGCTTTCTTT
NA | TRBJ2-1 | TRBV5-1 | NA | CASSSTGEREQFF | TGCGCCAGCAGCTCTACAGGAGAAAGGGAGCAGTTCTTC
TRBD2 | TRBJ2-2 | TRBV11-3 | NA | CASSRSYAGGYTGELFF | TGTGCCAGCAGCCGGTCTTATGCGGGGGGGTACACCGGGGAGCTGTTTTTT
TRBD2 | TRBJ2-7 | TRBV7-8 | NA | CASSLPGGTSYEQYF | TGTGCCAGCAGCTTACCGGGAGGCACCTCCTACGAGCAGTACTTC
NA | TRBJ2-3 | TRBV27 | NA | CASSSRLTAGTDTQYF | TGTGCCAGCAGTTCTCGATTGACCGCCGGCACAGATACGCAGTATTTT
TRBD2 | TRBJ2-1 | TRBV7-2 | NA | CASSFKRGKTYNEQFF | TGTGCCAGCAGCTTCAAGCGGGGTAAAACCTACAATGAGCAGTTCTTC
NA | TRBJ1-5 | TRBV5-1 | NA | CASSLRPSLGQPQHF | TGCGCCAGCAGCTTGCGTCCCTCCCTGGGGCAGCCCCAGCATTTT
TRBD2 | TRBJ2-3 | TRBV19 | NA | CASSGRRERADTQYF | TGTGCCAGTAGTGGCCGGCGGGAGAGGGCAGATACGCAGTATTTT
NA | TRBJ1-1 | TRBV30 | NA | CAWSVQVGAFF | TGTGCCTGGAGTGTACAGGTGGGAGCTTTCTTT
NA | TRBJ1-1 | TRBV7-6 | NA | CASSLGRETEAFF | TGTGCCAGCAGCTTGGGAAGGGAGACTGAAGCTTTCTTT
TRBD1 | TRBJ2-7 | TRBV5-1 | once | CASGLDRASYEQYF | TGCGCCAGTGGGTTGGACAGGGCATCCTACGAGCAGTACTTC
NA | TRBJ1-6 | TRBV6-1 | once | CASSDPRNSPLHF | TGTGCCAGCAGTGACCCCAGGAATTCACCCCTCCACTTT
NA | TRBJ2-1 | TRBV6-1 | NA | CAIRDGTYNEQFF | TGTGCCATCCGGGACGGAACCTACAATGAGCAGTTCTTC
NA | TRBJ1-4 | TRBV7-2 | NA | CASSLSQGNEKLFF | TGTGCCAGCAGCTTGTCCCAGGGGAATGAAAAACTGTTTTTT
NA | TRBJ2-5 | TRBV28 | NA | CASSLWARGTQETQYF | TGTGCCAGCAGTTTATGGGCTCGGGGGACCCAAGAGACCCAGTACTTC
NA | TRBJ2-7 | TRBV4-3 | NA | CASSQDWGVVRLNEQYF | TGCGCCAGCAGCCAAGATTGGGGAGTGGTCCGCCTAAACGAGCAGTACTTC
NA | TRBJ2-2 | TRBV5-6 | NA | CASSLERRGELFF | TGTGCCAGCAGCTTGGAGAGGCGCGGGGAGCTGTTTTTT
TRBD1 | TRBJ2-7 | TRBV13 | NA | CASSLRQGARYEQYF | TGTGCCAGCAGCTTACGACAGGGGGCGCGGTACGAGCAGTACTTC
NA | TRBJ2-6 | TRBV6-1 | medium-sized | CASSDLSGANVLTF | TGTGCCAGCAGTGACCTTTCTGGGGCCAACGTCCTGACTTTC
NA | TRBJ2-5 | TRBV2 | NA | CASSVERTQYF | TGTGCCAGCAGTGTCGAGAGGACCCAGTACTTC
NA | TRBJ2-2 | TRBV12-5 | NA | CASASSRRGTNTGELFF | TGTGCTAGTGCCTCCTCCCGGAGGGGGACAAACACCGGGGAGCTGTTTTTT
TRBD1 | TRBJ2-5 | TRBV7-3 | NA | CASSPPGQGQETQYF | TGTGCCAGCAGCCCCCCGGGACAGGGCCAAGAGACCCAGTACTTC
NA | TRBJ1-1 | TRBV20-1 | NA | CSARQSWGAFF | TGCAGTGCTAGACAATCCTGGGGAGCTTTCTTT
NA | TRBJ2-1 | TRBV9 | NA | CASSVGGPYNEQFF | TGTGCCAGCAGCGTCGGGGGGCCCTACAATGAGCAGTTCTTC
NA | TRBJ1-5 | TRBV6-5 | NA | CASSYSRTNQPQHF | TGTGCCAGCAGTTACTCTAGGACCAATCAGCCCCAGCATTTT
NA | TRBJ2-5 | TRBV19 | NA | CASSPPGLAETQYF | TGTGCCAGTAGCCCACCAGGGCTCGCAGAGACCCAGTACTTC
TRBD1 | TRBJ1-2 | TRBV5-1 | NA | CASTRDRENYGYTF | TGCGCCAGCACCCGGGACAGAGAGAACTATGGCTACACCTTC